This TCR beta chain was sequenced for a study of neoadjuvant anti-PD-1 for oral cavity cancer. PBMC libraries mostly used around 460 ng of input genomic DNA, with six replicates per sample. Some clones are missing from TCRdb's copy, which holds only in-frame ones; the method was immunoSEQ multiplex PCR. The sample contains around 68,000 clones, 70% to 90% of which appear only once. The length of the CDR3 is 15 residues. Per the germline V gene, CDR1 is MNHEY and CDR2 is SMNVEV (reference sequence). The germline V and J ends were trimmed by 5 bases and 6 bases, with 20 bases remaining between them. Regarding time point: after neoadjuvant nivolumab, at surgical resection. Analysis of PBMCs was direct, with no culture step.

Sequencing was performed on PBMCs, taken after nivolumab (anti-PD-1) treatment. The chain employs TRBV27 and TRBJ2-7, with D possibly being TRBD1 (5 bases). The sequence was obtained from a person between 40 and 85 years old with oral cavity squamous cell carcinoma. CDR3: CASSPLRGGPLEQYF. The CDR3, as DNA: TGTGCCAGCAGTCCCTTAAGGGGCGGCCCCCTCGAGCAGTACTTC.